A single sample gave rise to the 29 T cell receptor beta chains below, sequenced in a study of CD4 T cells in relation to SARS-CoV-2 and coronaviruses. The table came from immunoSEQ multiplex PCR; TCRdb's copy has only in-frame clones and leaves some out. The sample contains under 20,000 clones, roughly 77% of which appear only once. Antigens of these TCRs are unknown. The unexposed donors gave CD4+ T cells in 2011-2018, prior to COVID-19. The cells were cultured for approximately ten days before CD4+ T cells were isolated. Sequenced sample: CD4+ T cells from PBMCs, cultured in vitro. The source is a human donor in good health.

In DNA, the CDR3 is TGCGCCAGCAGCTGGGGGCAGGAGGTAAATGAGCAGTTCTTC. It yields the protein CASSWGQEVNEQFF. The V call is TRBV5-1, the J call TRBJ2-1, with a weak D call TRBD1 (6 bases). The CDR3 has 14 residues. V lost 3 bases and J 7 bases, leaving 14 bases between the germline ends. Germline lookup yields CDR1 SGHRS and CDR2 YFSETQ. Using reference TRBV5-1 and TRBJ2-1 for the parts outside the CDR3, the full variable domain is KAGVTQTPRYLIKTRGQQVTLSCSPISGHRSVSWYQQTPGQGLQFLFEYFSETQRNKGNFPGRFSGRQFSNSRSEMNVSTLELGDSALYLCASSWGQEVNEQFFGPGTRLTVL.

The chain recombines TRBV3-1 (or the pseudogene TRBV3-2) with TRBJ1-6; 11 bases are shared with TRBD1. Germline CDR1 LGHDT, CDR2 YNNKEL (reference sequence). The trim removed 6 bases at V and 8 bases at J, leaving 9 bases unmatched. The CDR3 has 16 residues. The CDR3: CASSLLSGQGDSPLHF. The CDR3 nucleotides are TGTGCCAGCAGTCTTCTTTCGGGACAGGGGGATTCACCCCTCCACTTT.

The chain employs TRBV2 and TRBJ2-7; 9 nucleotides align to TRBD1. Trimming removed 6 bases from V and 6 bases from J; junction bases left unmatched: 9. The germline CDR1 and CDR2 sequences are SNHLY and FYNNEI. This CDR3 has 14 residues. Here the CDR3 reads CASREGGQGGEQYF. The CDR3, as DNA: TGTGCCAGCAGGGAGGGGGGACAGGGTGGCGAGCAGTACTTC.

The chain recombines TRBV6-4 with TRBJ2-2; D is ambiguous. CDR3 size: 14 residues. V was clipped by 0 bases and J by 3 bases, with 5 bases between them. The germline CDR1 and CDR2 sequences are MRHNA and SNTAGT. The CDR3: CASSDSTDTGELFF. DNA for the CDR3: TGTGCCAGCAGTGACTCGACCGACACCGGGGAGCTGTTTTTT.

The chain has TRBV5-6 and TRBJ1-2, with D uncertain. V lost 3 bases to trimming and J lost 0 bases, with 15 bases between them. Germline CDR1 SGHDT, CDR2 YYEEEE. The CDR3 sequence is 16 residues long. DNA of the CDR3: TGTGCCAGCAGCTCTTGGTTAGGGAAAGCTAACTATGGCTACACCTTC. This gives the protein CASSSWLGKANYGYTF.

This clone was found once. The gene calls are TRBV18 and TRBJ1-1; D gene ambiguous. The germline V and J ends were trimmed by 5 bases and 0 bases, with 7 bases remaining between them. Germline V CDR1 and CDR2: KGHSH, LQKENI. The length of the CDR3 is 13 residues. CDR3 sequence: CASSKEMNTEAFF. CDR3 coding DNA: TGTGCCAGCTCAAAGGAAATGAACACTGAAGCTTTCTTT. Full variable domain (outside the CDR3, taken from reference TRBV18 and TRBJ1-1): NAGVMQNPRHLVRRRGQEARLRCSPMKGHSHVYWYRQLPEEGLKFMVYLQKENIIDESGMPKERFSAEFPKEGPSILRIQQVVRGDSAAYFCASSKEMNTEAFFGQGTRLTVV.

This chain joins TRBV21-1 and TRBJ2-3; TRBD2, the table's D call, lacks a check against the DNA. TRBV21-1 is a documented pseudogene. CDR3 length: 16 residues. The CDR3 DNA reads TGTGCCAGCAGCAAAGTTCCAGCGGGAGGGGCAGATACGCAGTATTTT. Protein sequence: CASSKVPAGGADTQYF.

The chain uses TRBV7-9 and TRBJ2-1; a weak D match, TRBD2 (6 bases). CDR1 and CDR2 (germline): SEHNR, FQNEAQ (reference sequence). The CDR3 is 15 residues long. V was cut by 7 bases and J by 7 bases, with 20 bases left in between. The DNA for the CDR3 is TGTGCCAGCACCTTCCATACGGGGGAGCTAAATGAGCAGTTCTTC. Translating gives CASTFHTGELNEQFF.

This chain uses TRBV7-2 with TRBJ1-1, with a tentative D call TRBD1 (5 bases). CDR1 and CDR2 (germline): SGHTA, FQGNSA. The germline V and J ends were trimmed by 5 bases and 3 bases, with 13 bases remaining between them. This CDR3 has 14 residues. Written as DNA, the CDR3 is TGTGCCAGCAGCCTACAGGCTGGGGACACTGAAGCTTTCTTT. This encodes CASSLQAGDTEAFF.

This chain links TRBV6-5 with TRBJ1-2, with D uncertain. The V end lost 2 bases, the J end lost 0 bases, and 13 bases lay between the germline ends. From germline, CDR1 is MNHEY and CDR2 SVGAGI. CDR3 length equals 16 residues. This CDR3 is CASSYGIGLANYGYTF. DNA of the CDR3: TGTGCCAGCAGTTACGGTATTGGGTTAGCTAACTATGGCTACACCTTC.

This rearrangement joins TRBV5-4 to TRBJ2-7; D unclear. This CDR3 comprises 13 residues. Trimming left V 0 bases short and J 0 bases short, with 4 bases between. Germline V CDR1 and CDR2: SGHNT, YYREEE (reference sequence). The CDR3 protein is CASSLVGSYEQYF. The CDR3 DNA sequence: TGTGCCAGCAGCTTGGTTGGCTCCTACGAGCAGTACTTC. Full variable domain (rest looked up from reference TRBV5-4 and TRBJ2-7): ETGVTQSPTHLIKTRGQQVTLRCSSQSGHNTVSWYQQALGQGPQFIFQYYREEENGRGNFPPRFSGLQFPNYSSELNVNALELDDSALYLCASSLVGSYEQYFGPGTRLTVT.

This chain connects TRBV9 to TRBJ1-2, with D perhaps TRBD1 (6 bases). V shed 1 base and J shed 6 bases, with 25 bases lying between them. CDR1 is SGDLS, CDR2 YYNGEE, per germline. This CDR3 contains 18 residues. The CDR3 DNA reads as TGTGCCAGCAGCGTAACCTCTACCCCGAAATCTGGGGGCAATGGCTACACCTTC. It specifies CASSVTSTPKSGGNGYTF.

The genes are TRBV6-5 and TRBJ1-2; TRBD1 agrees at 8 bases. The V segment lost 4 bases and the J segment 5 bases; nucleotides outside the gene matches: 12. Germline CDR1 is MNHEY and CDR2 is SVGAGI. The CDR3 is 16 residues long. CDR3 protein: CASSSNEGQGPYGYTF. As DNA, the CDR3 is TGTGCCAGCAGTTCCAACGAAGGACAGGGTCCTTATGGCTACACCTTC.

The chain combines TRBV6-4 with TRBJ2-3; D not resolved. The V and J ends lost 2 bases and 0 bases respectively, with 3 bases between them. Germline V gives CDR1 MRHNA, CDR2 SNTAGT. CDR3 length: 13 residues. The CDR3 loop is CASSDGSTDTQYF. The CDR3 DNA is TGTGCCAGCAGTGACGGGAGCACAGATACGCAGTATTTT.

The V and J genes are TRBV10-1 and TRBJ2-5, with D perhaps TRBD1 or TRBD2 (5 bases each). The CDR3 consists of 13 residues. V dropped 0 bases and J dropped 6 bases, with 8 bases sitting between them. In germline, CDR1 is WNHNN, CDR2 SYGVQD (reference sequence). The CDR3 here is CASSESGVKTQYF. CDR3 nucleotide sequence: TGCGCCAGCAGTGAGTCGGGGGTAAAGACCCAGTACTTC.

This chain uses TRBV7-8 with TRBJ2-1, with a possible D match to TRBD2 (5 bases). The CDR3 contains 15 residues. V was cut by 2 bases and J by 3 bases, with 11 bases left in between. The germline V gene has CDR1 SGHVS and CDR2 FQNEAQ. The CDR3 bases are TGTGCCAGCAGCTTACGTGGGAGAAACTACAATGAGCAGTTCTTC. Translated, it gives CASSLRGRNYNEQFF.

This clone was observed a handful of times. The rearrangement uses TRBV5-5 and TRBJ2-7; 7 bases are shared with TRBD1. The CDR3 runs to 15 residues. Per germline, CDR1 SGHKS and CDR2 YYEKEE (reference sequence). V lost 0 bases, J lost 0 bases, and 3 bases stayed unmatched. This CDR3 reads CASSLEGDSSYEQYF. The DNA for the CDR3 is TGTGCCAGCAGCTTGGAGGGGGACAGCTCCTACGAGCAGTACTTC.

The chain employs TRBV4-1 and TRBJ2-1; TRBD2 is a possible D gene (7 bases). Germline V gene lookup returns CDR1 MGHRA and CDR2 YSYEKL. This CDR3 region has 18 residues. Trimming removed 0 bases at V and 5 bases at J, with 20 bases between. The CDR3 DNA sequence: TGCGCCAGCAGCCAAGATCGGGGGGCGAGGGGGAACAACAATGAGCAGTTCTTC. It translates to CASSQDRGARGNNNEQFF.

The rearrangement links TRBV18 to TRBJ2-6, with 8 bases matching TRBD2. CDR1 and CDR2 from the germline V gene are KGHSH and LQKENI. The CDR3 spans 17 residues. V lost 5 bases and J lost 4; bases outside the gene matches: 10. The CDR3 bases are TGTGCCAGCTCAGCGGGACTAGTCGTCTCCGGGGCCAACGTCCTGACTTTC. It translates to CASSAGLVVSGANVLTF. The full variable domain, in which reference TRBV18 and TRBJ2-6 provide the parts outside the CDR3, is NAGVMQNPRHLVRRRGQEARLRCSPMKGHSHVYWYRQLPEEGLKFMVYLQKENIIDESGMPKERFSAEFPKEGPSILRIQQVVRGDSAAYFCASSAGLVVSGANVLTFGAGSRLTVL.

The chain carries TRBV14 and TRBJ2-7; the D call may be TRBD1 or TRBD2 (5 bases each). Trimming took off 4 bases at V and 6 bases at J, with 13 bases between the two ends. There are 13 residues in the CDR3. CDR1 is SGHDN and CDR2 is FVKESK in the germline V gene. CDR3 DNA: TGTGCCAGCAGCCGAGGGGTAGCTCGCGAGCAGTACTTC. As protein: CASSRGVAREQYF.

This clone showed up just a few times. The V gene is TRBV7-9, the J gene TRBJ2-3, with a tentative D call TRBD2 (6 bases). The V and J ends lost 5 bases and 4 bases respectively, with 13 bases between them. The length of the CDR3 is 14 residues. The germline gives CDR1 SEHNR, CDR2 FQNEAQ (reference sequence). The CDR3 spells CASSQTSIPDTQYF. CDR3 sequence (DNA): TGTGCCAGCAGCCAGACTAGTATTCCAGATACGCAGTATTTT.

The V gene is TRBV5-1, the J gene TRBJ2-3; the D gene is possibly TRBD1 (6 bases). The CDR3 length is 14 residues. The germline gives CDR1 SGHRS, CDR2 YFSETQ. V lost 7 bases and J lost 4, with 16 bases in between. The CDR3 DNA follows: TGCGCCAGCTCCAAACAGGGAATTGCAGATACGCAGTATTTT. Amino acids: CASSKQGIADTQYF.

The chain uses TRBV25-1 and TRBJ2-3, with D perhaps given as TRBD1 or TRBD2 (5 bases each). CDR3 length: 16 amino acids. V was cut by 2 bases and J by 1 base, with 13 bases left in between. Germline V gene sequence: CDR1 MGHDK, CDR2 SYGVNS. The CDR3 DNA reads TGTGCCAGCAGTGAACTAGGGACCGACCGCACAGATACGCAGTATTTT. It is translated as CASSELGTDRTDTQYF.

The chain carries TRBV7-2 and TRBJ2-7; 8 positions match TRBD1. The CDR3 sequence is 15 residues long. Germline CDR1 SGHTA, CDR2 FQGNSA. V dropped 3 bases and J dropped 1; count of bases not matched to a gene: 5. The CDR3 spells CASSFSGTGSYEQYF. The CDR3 coding sequence is TGTGCCAGCAGCTTCTCCGGGACAGGTTCCTACGAGCAGTACTTC.

The chain recombines TRBV30 with TRBJ2-1, with 9 bases fitting TRBD1. Germline V gives CDR1 GTSNPN, CDR2 SVGIG (reference sequence). CDR3 size: 13 residues. V lost 2 bases, J lost 9 bases, and 5 bases stayed unmatched. CDR3 sequence: CAWSLGQGTEQFF. As DNA, the CDR3 is TGTGCCTGGAGTCTCGGACAGGGGACTGAGCAGTTCTTC. Full variable domain (rest looked up from reference TRBV30 and TRBJ2-1): SQTIHQWPATLVQPVGSPLSLECTVEGTSNPNLYWYRQAAGRGLQLLFYSVGIGQISSEVPQNLSASRPQDRQFILSSKKLLLSDSGFYLCAWSLGQGTEQFFGPGTRLTVL.

V usage is TRBV28 and J usage is TRBJ1-4; D is uncertain. The V and J ends lost 7 bases and 7 bases respectively, with 10 bases between them. The CDR3 contains 12 residues. Germline loops: CDR1 MDHEN, CDR2 SYDVKM. In nucleotides, the CDR3 is TGTGCCAGCAATCACCCCGGTGAAAAACTGTTTTTT. Residues: CASNHPGEKLFF.

V usage is TRBV14 and J usage is TRBJ2-1, with TRBD2 identical over 10 bases. V dropped 0 bases and J dropped 0; count of bases not matched to a gene: 8. The CDR3 is made up of 19 amino acids. CDR1 SGHDN and CDR2 FVKESK come from the germline V gene. DNA for the CDR3: TGTGCCAGCAGCCAAGAGGTCGGGACTAGCGAGAGCTCCTACAATGAGCAGTTCTTC. Its translation: CASSQEVGTSESSYNEQFF.

The genes are TRBV9 and TRBJ1-2; TRBD1 is a possible D gene (6 bases). This CDR3 has 16 residues. V lost 2 bases, J lost 2 bases, and 16 bases lay in between. Germline V gene data show CDR1 as SGDLS and CDR2 as YYNGEE. CDR3 sequence (DNA): TGTGCCAGCAGCGTCGGATTAGGGGGGTTAAACTATGGCTACACCTTC. Amino acid sequence: CASSVGLGGLNYGYTF.

The chain carries TRBV5-6 and TRBJ2-1, with TRBD2 matching 10 bases. Per the germline V gene, CDR1 is SGHDT and CDR2 is YYEEEE. This CDR3 comprises 15 residues. V lost 5 bases to trimming and J lost 3 bases; unmatched junction nucleotides: 5. The CDR3 DNA is TGTGCCAGCAGGCGGGTAGCGGGAGGCTACAATGAGCAGTTCTTC. It yields the protein CASRRVAGGYNEQFF. Full variable domain (rest looked up from reference TRBV5-6 and TRBJ2-1): DAGVTQSPTHLIKTRGQQVTLRCSPKSGHDTVSWYQQALGQGPQFIFQYYEEEERQRGNFPDRFSGHQFPNYSSELNVNALLLGDSALYLCASRRVAGGYNEQFFGPGTRLTVL.